This T cell receptor beta chain was captured by sequencing in a study of immune cell composition in non-small cell lung cancer. Of note for this clone: As yet, its antigen is unknown.

Regarding the study as a whole: TIL tumour reactivity correlated with maximal tumour-associated clone frequency in adenocarcinoma. Tumour-reactive clones were not shown to match dominant in vivo tumour clones. No significant correlation existed between pack-years smoked and tumour clonality.

Template was genomic DNA from frozen, unsorted single-cell suspensions. The assay was immunoSEQ multiplex PCR, and TCRdb's table has in-frame clones only and misses some. The data contain roughly 3,400 clones, roughly 80% of them singletons. Germline V CDR1 and CDR2: SGHRS, YFSETQ. This CDR3 comprises 15 residues. V was clipped by 4 bases and J by 7 bases; unmatched bases: 6. The chain recombines TRBV5-1 with TRBJ1-4; 11 bases match TRBD1. The sample comprised lung tumor tissue. This TCR came from a human donor with non-small cell lung cancer. CDR3 protein: CASSISGTGGEKLFF. CDR3 coding DNA: TGCGCCAGCAGCATATCCGGGACAGGGGGTGAAAAACTGTTTTTT. The whole variable domain, remainder taken from reference TRBV5-1 and TRBJ1-4, is KAGVTQTPRYLIKTRGQQVTLSCSPISGHRSVSWYQQTPGQGLQFLFEYFSETQRNKGNFPGRFSGRQFSNSRSEMNVSTLELGDSALYLCASSISGTGGEKLFFGSGTQLSVL.